The 22 T cell receptor beta chains below all came from one sample that was sequenced in a study of OX40 agonist ivuxolimab in advanced cancers. Produced via immunoSEQ multiplex PCR; TCRdb's table is partial and in-frame only. The sample lists roughly 80,000 clones; approximately 80% were seen once. Specimen: CD4+ or CD8+ T cells sorted from blood, collected in a trial of the OX40 agonist ivuxolimab. The receptors shown here come from an adult with an advanced solid tumor such as melanoma, head and neck, liver or kidney cancer.

A remark on this clone: A junction boundary mismatches the germline segment, possibly from a read error. The genes are TRBV2 and TRBJ2-5; TRBD1 is a possible D gene (6 bases). The CDR3 runs to 12 residues. Germline V gene lookup returns CDR1 SNHLY and CDR2 FYNNEI. The CDR3 protein is CASSDGAGVPHF. Written as DNA, the CDR3 is TGTGCCAGCAGTGATGGGGCAGGGGTGCCACACTTC. Combining the CDR3 with reference TRBV2 and TRBJ2-5 gives the whole variable domain EPEVTQTPSHQVTQMGQEVILRCVPISNHLYFYWYRQILGQKVEFLVSFYNNEISEKSEIFDDQFSVERPDGSNFTLKIRSTKLEDSAMYFCASSDGAGVPHFGPGTRLLVL.

The J gene is TRBJ1-4, the V gene TRBV6-5; 7 bases match TRBD1. CDR1 MNHEY and CDR2 SVGAGI come from the germline V gene. V shed 7 bases and J 7 bases; nucleotides not matched to a gene: 9. The CDR3 spans 14 residues. CDR3 sequence reads: CASKYDRETEKLFF. CDR3 nucleotides: TGTGCCAGCAAATACGACAGGGAAACTGAAAAACTGTTTTTT.

The rearrangement links TRBV27 to TRBJ2-5; TRBD1 agrees at 7 bases. V dropped 3 bases and J dropped 1; count of bases not matched to a gene: 11. CDR1 is MNHEY, CDR2 SMNVEV, per germline (reference sequence). The CDR3 has 17 residues. This CDR3 reads CASSFSGTDLFQETQYF. In nucleotides, the CDR3 is TGTGCCAGCAGTTTCTCTGGGACAGACCTTTTCCAAGAGACCCAGTACTTC.

The V gene is TRBV6-1, the J gene TRBJ2-1; TRBD1 aligns across 7 bases. Trimming cost V 6 bases and J 4 bases; bases outside gene matches: 9. The CDR3 consists of 15 residues. Germline V CDR1 and CDR2: MNHNS, SASEGT. CDR3: CASRGDREPYNEQFF. The CDR3 DNA follows: TGTGCCAGCAGGGGTGACAGGGAACCATACAATGAGCAGTTCTTC.

As for this clone: The conserved final phenylalanine or tryptophan is absent from the CDR3, which likely points to a read error. Because the CDR3's place on the DNA is in doubt, the DNA is left out and the CDR3 is given as listed by TCRdb. J is TRBJ1-2 and V is TRBV29-1; TRBD1, the D gene given by the table, was not confirmed from the DNA. Germline V gene lookup returns CDR1 SQVTM and CDR2 ANQGSEA. The CDR3 extends over 11 residues, inclusive of both ends. The chain's CDR3 is CSVGDRASFYL.

The CDR3 coding sequence is TGTGCCACCAGCAGGGACAGGGGGATAAATTCACCCCTCCACTTT. Translated, it gives CATSRDRGINSPLHF. V usage is TRBV15 and J usage is TRBJ1-6; TRBD1 aligns across 10 bases. Per germline, CDR1 LNHNV and CDR2 YYDKDF (reference sequence). The CDR3 is 15 residues long. With V trimmed by 3 bases and J by 7 bases, 3 bases remained unmatched. The whole variable domain, filled in from reference TRBV15 and TRBJ1-6, reads DAMVIQNPRYQVTQFGKPVTLSCSQTLNHNVMYWYQQKSSQAPKLLFHYYDKDFNNEADTPDNFQSRRPNTSFCFLDIRSPGLGDTAMYLCATSRDRGINSPLHFGNGTRLTVT.

The chain uses TRBV6-5 and TRBJ2-4; either TRBD1 or TRBD2 may supply D (7 bases each). CDR3 length: 15 amino acids. Germline loops: CDR1 MNHEY, CDR2 SVGAGI. The V gene lost 0 bases and the J gene lost 6 bases, with 12 bases spanning the gap. CDR3 protein: CASSYSPRGGNIQYF. The CDR3 region has the DNA TGTGCCAGCAGTTACTCACCCAGGGGGGGAAACATTCAGTACTTC.

Here the CDR3 DNA reads TGTGCCTGGGGGGACAGAGGCGAGCAGTACTTC. This translates into CAWGDRGEQYF. The chain carries TRBV30 and TRBJ2-7, with 7 bases aligning to TRBD1. Germline CDR1 GTSNPN, CDR2 SVGIG (reference sequence). This CDR3 spans 11 amino acids. The J segment lost 6 bases and the V segment lost 5 bases, leaving 4 bases of the junction unmatched.

This clone was seen a single time. This chain connects TRBV6-5 to TRBJ2-5; a weak D match, TRBD2 (5 bases). The CDR3 spans 14 residues. The V end lost 5 bases, the J end lost 5 bases, and 15 bases lay between the germline ends. Germline values: CDR1 MNHEY, CDR2 SVGAGI. The CDR3 region has the DNA TGTGCCAGCAGTCCAACTGGAGGCAGGGAGACCCAGTACTTC. Translating gives CASSPTGGRETQYF.

The gene calls are TRBV19 and TRBJ1-5, with D unresolved. V lost 8 bases to trimming and J lost 5 bases, with 13 bases between them. CDR3 length: 13 amino acids. Per the germline V gene, CDR1 is LNHDA and CDR2 is SQIVND (reference sequence). The CDR3 here is CASEAGVDQPQHF. Here the CDR3 DNA reads TGTGCCAGTGAGGCAGGAGTTGATCAGCCCCAGCATTTT.

The J gene is TRBJ1-5, the V gene TRBV5-4; D remains unclear. Germline V gene lookup returns CDR1 SGHNT and CDR2 YYREEE (reference sequence). CDR3 length: 15 amino acids. Trimming took 0 bases from V and 5 from J, leaving 12 bases between them. CDR3 region: CASSLGGRVDQPQHF. The CDR3 bases are TGTGCCAGCAGCTTGGGTGGAAGGGTGGATCAGCCCCAGCATTTT.

The chain joins TRBV9 to TRBJ1-3; D is unclear. Germline V gene lookup returns CDR1 SGDLS and CDR2 YYNGEE. The CDR3 has 16 residues. V was clipped by 2 bases and J by 4 bases, with 16 bases between them. DNA of the CDR3: TGTGCCAGCAGCGTGGTGAACGACGGAGCCGGAAACACCATATATTTT. It yields the protein CASSVVNDGAGNTIYF.

The chain joins TRBV19 to TRBJ1-1; D unresolved. The V and J ends lost 10 bases and 5 bases respectively, with 11 bases between them. Per the germline V gene, CDR1 is LNHDA and CDR2 is SQIVND (reference sequence). The CDR3 covers 11 residues. CDR3 protein: CATSIGTEAFF. For the CDR3, the DNA is TGTGCCACCTCTATAGGGACTGAAGCTTTCTTT.

This chain connects TRBV7-8 to TRBJ1-3, with D possibly TRBD1 on 6 matching bases. Germline lookup yields CDR1 SGHVS and CDR2 FQNEAQ. Trimming took off 4 bases at V and 2 bases at J, with 12 bases between the two ends. The CDR3 extends over 15 amino acids. The CDR3: CASSYRTDAGNTIYF. CDR3 sequence (DNA): TGTGCCAGCAGCTACCGGACAGACGCTGGAAACACCATATATTTT.

V usage is TRBV29-1 and J usage is TRBJ2-7; TRBD1 agrees at 7 bases. CDR3 length equals 13 residues. The germline V gene encodes CDR1 SQVTM and CDR2 ANQGSEA. The J segment lost 6 bases and the V segment lost 6 bases, leaving 11 bases of the junction unmatched. The CDR3 here is CSVGQSSAGEQYF. The DNA of the CDR3 is TGCAGCGTGGGACAGTCTTCGGCTGGCGAGCAGTACTTC.

This clone came up once. The chain couples TRBV11-2 to TRBJ2-2; D is possibly TRBD1 or TRBD2 (5 bases each). With 5 bases removed from V and 2 bases from J, the gap between germline ends came to 15 bases. The length of the CDR3 is 16 residues. CDR1 and CDR2 (germline): SGHAT, FQNNGV. The CDR3 loop reads CASSPGTLYNTGELFF. CDR3 DNA sequence: TGTGCCAGCAGCCCCGGGACGTTATACAACACCGGGGAGCTGTTTTTT.

This chain joins TRBV19 and TRBJ2-7; D perhaps matches TRBD1 (6 bases). The CDR3 is 13 amino acids. Germline CDR1 is LNHDA and CDR2 is SQIVND (reference sequence). V shed 5 bases and J shed 4 bases, with 12 bases lying between them. For the CDR3, the DNA is TGTGCCAGTAGTCTTAACAGGGATTACGAGCAGTACTTC. Protein product: CASSLNRDYEQYF.

The chain combines TRBV5-4 with TRBJ2-1, with D unclear. This CDR3 spans 14 amino acids. CDR1 and CDR2 from the germline V gene are SGHNT and YYREEE (reference sequence). Trimming left V 0 bases short and J 8 bases short, with 12 bases between. The CDR3 here is CASSLGWTGDEQFF. In DNA form, the CDR3 reads TGTGCCAGCAGCTTGGGATGGACCGGCGATGAGCAGTTCTTC.

The CDR3 sequence: CASSLAAYRGNEKLFF. In DNA form, the CDR3 reads TGTGCCAGCAGCTTAGCGGCGTATAGGGGGAATGAAAAACTGTTTTTT. This rearrangement joins TRBV7-8 to TRBJ1-4, with D tentatively TRBD1 (6 bases). The CDR3 contains 16 residues. CDR1 is SGHVS, CDR2 FQNEAQ, per germline. V lost 0 bases, J lost 5 bases, and 13 bases lay in between.

The J gene is TRBJ2-1, the V gene TRBV30; TRBD2 is a possible D gene (5 bases). Trimming shortened V by 1 base and J by 12 bases, and 10 bases separated the two germline ends. The CDR3 is 11 amino acids. Per the germline V gene, CDR1 is GTSNPN and CDR2 is SVGIG (reference sequence). The CDR3, as DNA: TGTGCCTGGAGTGAAGGAGGCGGGCAGTTCTTC. Its translation is CAWSEGGGQFF. The full variable domain, its missing parts supplied by reference TRBV30 and TRBJ2-1, is SQTIHQWPATLVQPVGSPLSLECTVEGTSNPNLYWYRQAAGRGLQLLFYSVGIGQISSEVPQNLSASRPQDRQFILSSKKLLLSDSGFYLCAWSEGGGQFFGPGTRLTVL.

CDR3 protein: CASSAGTGDPLQETQYF. The CDR3 DNA sequence: TGTGCCAGCAGCGCCGGGACAGGGGACCCCTTACAAGAGACCCAGTACTTC. The chain is built from TRBV5-8 and TRBJ2-5; 10 bases align to TRBD1. The CDR3 loop spans 17 amino acids. Trimming removed 4 bases from V and 2 bases from J; junction bases left unmatched: 11. The germline CDR1 and CDR2 sequences are SGHTS and YDEGEE.

This sequence joins TRBV20-1 and TRBJ1-2; D gene ambiguous. The V and J ends lost 3 bases and 8 bases respectively, with 10 bases between them. CDR1 and CDR2 (germline): DFQATT, SNEGSKA (reference sequence). The length of the CDR3 is 11 residues. CDR3: CSASGVLGYTF. CDR3 DNA: TGCAGTGCTAGCGGGGTTCTAGGCTACACCTTC.